The 2 T cell receptor beta chains below were found in one sample sequenced in a study of T cell repertoires in aging, cancer and after chemotherapy. TRB rearrangements spanning V, D and J were amplified using mixed TRB-A/B primers. MiXCR, run by TCRdb on the multiplex PCR reads, gives a single entry per CDR3 protein. The sample contains around 1,700 distinct CDR3 sequences, about a quarter of which appear only once. TCR beta rearrangements were amplified from peripheral blood genomic DNA. The source material was blood. The receptors shown here come from a human donor with a blood cancer.

This clonotype is labeled medium-sized (0.01 to 0.1%). The chain employs TRBV10-3 and TRBJ1-2; no reliable D call. V lost 10 bases and J 0 bases, leaving 15 bases between the germline ends. The germline CDR1 and CDR2 sequences are ENHRY and SYGVKD. This CDR3 comprises 14 residues. Here the CDR3 DNA reads TGTGCCACCAACCCTAGTCCCTCTAACTATGGCTACACCTTC. This codes for CATNPSPSNYGYTF.

This clonotype is medium-sized by share. The chain employs TRBV5-5 and TRBJ1-2, with no clear D. CDR1 SGHKS and CDR2 YYEKEE come from the germline V gene (reference sequence). This CDR3 comprises 11 residues. Trimming cost V 2 bases and J 3 bases, with 2 bases left between them. CDR3 in DNA: TGTGCCAGCAGCTTATACTATGGCTACACCTTC. It is translated as CASSLYYGYTF.